This record covers a single T cell receptor beta chain. These data come from a study of shared clonotypes between healthy human individuals. Trimming stripped 1 base from V and 5 bases from J, with 11 bases between. The CDR3 has 15 amino acids. Germline V gene sequence: CDR1 MNHNS, CDR2 SASEGT. Clones were read by immunoSEQ multiplex PCR, and TCRdb kept only the in-frame ones, dropping some. The table records around 600,000 clones, 85% to 95% of them present only once. Naivety among CD8 cells was defined by CD45RO negativity and positive CCR7 selection, thereby excluding terminally differentiated effector memory CD45RA+ cells.

This TCR was sampled from a woman in her 30s in good health. The chain joins TRBV6-1 to TRBJ2-2; D unresolved. Sequencing was done on a sample of naive CD8+ T cells sorted from blood. The CDR3 sequence is CASSEDPLGTGELFF. CDR3 bases: TGTGCCAGCAGTGAAGATCCCCTTGGGACCGGGGAGCTGTTTTTT.